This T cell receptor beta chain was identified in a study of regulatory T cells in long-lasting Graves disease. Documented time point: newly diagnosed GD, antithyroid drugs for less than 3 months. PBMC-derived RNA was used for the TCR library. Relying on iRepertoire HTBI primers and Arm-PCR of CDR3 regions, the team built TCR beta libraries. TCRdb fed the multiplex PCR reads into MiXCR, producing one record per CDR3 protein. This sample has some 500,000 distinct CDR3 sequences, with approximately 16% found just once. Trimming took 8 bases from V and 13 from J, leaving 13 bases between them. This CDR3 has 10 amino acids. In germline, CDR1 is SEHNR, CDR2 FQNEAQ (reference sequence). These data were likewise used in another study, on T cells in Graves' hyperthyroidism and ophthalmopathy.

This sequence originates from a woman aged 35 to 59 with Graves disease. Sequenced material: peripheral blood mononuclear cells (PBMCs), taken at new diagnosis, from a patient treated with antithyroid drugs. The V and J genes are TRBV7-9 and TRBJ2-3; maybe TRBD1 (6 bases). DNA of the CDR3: TGTGCCAGCGATCAGGGGCTAGAGTATTTT. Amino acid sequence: CASDQGLEYF. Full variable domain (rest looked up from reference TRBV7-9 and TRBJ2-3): DTGVSQNPRHKITKRGQNVTFRCDPISEHNRLYWYRQTLGQGPEFLTYFQNEAQLEKSRLLSDRFSAERPKGSFSTLEIQRTEQGDSAMYLCASDQGLEYFGPGTRLTVL.